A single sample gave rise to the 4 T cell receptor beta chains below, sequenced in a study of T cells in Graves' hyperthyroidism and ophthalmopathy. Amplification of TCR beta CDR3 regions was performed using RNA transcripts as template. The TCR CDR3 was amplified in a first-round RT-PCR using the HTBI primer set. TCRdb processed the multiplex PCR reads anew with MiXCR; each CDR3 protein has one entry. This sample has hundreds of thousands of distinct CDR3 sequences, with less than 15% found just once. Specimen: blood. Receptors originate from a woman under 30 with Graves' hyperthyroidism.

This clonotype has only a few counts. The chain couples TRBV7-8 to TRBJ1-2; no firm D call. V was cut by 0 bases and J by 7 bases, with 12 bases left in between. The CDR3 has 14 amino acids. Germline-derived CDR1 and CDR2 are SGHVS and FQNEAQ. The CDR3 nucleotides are TGTGCCAGCAGCTTAGCCCCCGAGAGTCGTGGCTACACCTTC. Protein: CASSLAPESRGYTF.

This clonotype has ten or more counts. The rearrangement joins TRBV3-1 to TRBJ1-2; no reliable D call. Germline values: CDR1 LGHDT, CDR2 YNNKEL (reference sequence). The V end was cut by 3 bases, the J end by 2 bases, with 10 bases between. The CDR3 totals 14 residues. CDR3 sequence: CASSHLQANYGYTF. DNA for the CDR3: TGTGCCAGCAGCCACCTGCAGGCCAACTATGGCTACACCTTC.

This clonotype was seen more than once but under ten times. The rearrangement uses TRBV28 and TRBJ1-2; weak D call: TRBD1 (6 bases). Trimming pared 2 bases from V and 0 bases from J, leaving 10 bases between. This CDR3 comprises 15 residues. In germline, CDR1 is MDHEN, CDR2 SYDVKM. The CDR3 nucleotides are TGTGCCAGCAGTTTACCCGGGACACCTAACTATGGCTACACCTTC. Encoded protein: CASSLPGTPNYGYTF.

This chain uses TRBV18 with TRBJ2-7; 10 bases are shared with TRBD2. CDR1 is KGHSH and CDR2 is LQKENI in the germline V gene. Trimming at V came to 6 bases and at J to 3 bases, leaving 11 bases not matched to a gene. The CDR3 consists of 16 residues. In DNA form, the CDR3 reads TGTGCCAGCTCCCTAACAACTAGCGGGATGCACTACGAGCAGTACTTC. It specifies CASSLTTSGMHYEQYF.